A single sample gave rise to the 29 T cell receptor beta chains below, sequenced in a study of regulatory T cells in long-lasting Graves disease. Through Arm-PCR of CDR3 regions and iRepertoire HTBI primers, TCR beta libraries were built. One entry per CDR3 protein results from TCRdb running MiXCR on the multiplex PCR reads. Altogether 700,000 or so distinct CDR3 sequences are present, around 32% being singletons, with the ten largest covering 35% to 55%. Regarding time point: persistent/refractory GD, antithyroid drugs over 5 years with positive TRAb. Construction of the TCR library relied on RNA isolated from PBMCs. This sample comprised peripheral blood mononuclear cells (PBMCs), obtained when the disease was refractory, from a patient treated with antithyroid drugs. Receptors were obtained from a female donor with Graves disease.

A note on this clonotype: A read error may explain this, as a much larger clone is one base away. The chain combines TRBV3-1 with TRBJ1-2; TRBD1 matches at 7 bases. With 0 bases clipped from V and 10 bases from J, the junction kept 8 bases outside the gene matches. Germline values: CDR1 LGHDT, CDR2 YNNKEL (reference sequence). CDR3 size: 14 residues. The CDR3 spells CASSQEHQGGDYTF. CDR3 coding DNA: TGTGCCAGCAGCCAAGAGCACCAGGGGGGTGACTACACCTTC.

This sequence joins TRBV20-1 and TRBJ2-6; D unresolved. CDR1 is DFQATT, CDR2 SNEGSKA, per germline (reference sequence). The CDR3 is 18 residues long. V was pared by 1 base and J by 0 bases, with 16 bases between. The CDR3 loop is CSARGIGPKGSGANVLTF. In DNA form, the CDR3 reads TGCAGTGCTAGAGGGATAGGGCCGAAAGGCTCTGGGGCCAACGTCCTGACTTTC.

The CDR3 sequence is CASSQDSREHQPQHF. The CDR3, as DNA: TGTGCCAGCAGCCAAGACTCCAGGGAGCATCAGCCCCAGCATTTT. The chain employs TRBV3-1 and TRBJ1-5, with D possibly being TRBD1 (5 bases). Trimming left V 0 bases short and J 5 bases short, with 11 bases between. CDR3 length: 15 residues. Per the germline V gene, CDR1 is LGHDT and CDR2 is YNNKEL (reference sequence).

The chain couples TRBV30 to TRBJ1-4; D not resolved. V lost 1 base to trimming and J lost 5 bases, with 8 bases between them. Germline lookup yields CDR1 GTSNPN and CDR2 SVGIG (reference sequence). The CDR3 has 13 residues. The chain's CDR3 is CAWSGGRNEKLFF. CDR3 nucleotides: TGTGCCTGGAGTGGAGGGAGGAATGAAAAACTGTTTTTT.

The genes are TRBV12-3 or TRBV12-4 and TRBJ2-3; weak D call: TRBD1 (6 bases). The germline V and J ends were trimmed by 6 bases and 5 bases, with 24 bases remaining between them. The CDR3 spans 17 residues. CDR3 in DNA: TGTGCCAGCAGCAGGAGTGTATCGCGGAAAGGGGGAGATACGCAGTATTTT. Protein product: CASSRSVSRKGGDTQYF.

This clonotype was found a few times. The chain recombines TRBV2 with TRBJ1-1, with a tentative D call TRBD1 (5 bases). Trimming took 10 bases from V and 3 from J, leaving 18 bases between them. The CDR3 covers 14 residues. Germline-derived CDR1 and CDR2 are SNHLY and FYNNEI. The CDR3 region is CATGGLRGDTEAFF. CDR3 nucleotide sequence: TGTGCCACTGGCGGCTTAAGAGGGGACACTGAAGCTTTCTTT.

This clonotype has a handful of counts. The chain recombines TRBV7-9 with TRBJ1-1, with a possible D match to TRBD1 (5 bases). Germline assignment: CDR1 SEHNR and CDR2 FQNEAQ (reference sequence). The CDR3 sequence is 14 residues long. V was cut by 4 bases and J by 1 base, with 10 bases left in between. This CDR3 reads CASSSTATNTEAFF. The CDR3 DNA follows: TGTGCCAGCAGCTCGACAGCGACGAACACTGAAGCTTTCTTT.

This clonotype has more than one count but fewer than ten. The chain combines TRBV3-1 with TRBJ1-2, with TRBD1 matching over 9 bases. The ends lost 2 bases at V and 6 bases at J; junction bases unmatched: 4. CDR1 and CDR2 (germline): LGHDT, YNNKEL (reference sequence). CDR3 length: 14 residues. The CDR3 nucleotides are TGTGCCAGCAGCCAACGGGACAGGGTTGATGGCTACACCTTC. This sequence encodes CASSQRDRVDGYTF.

In nucleotides, the CDR3 is TGTGCCAGCAGTACACCGGGACAGGGTTCACCCCAGCATTTT. Translating gives CASSTPGQGSPQHF. The chain uses TRBV28 and TRBJ1-5; TRBD1 aligns across 9 bases. V trimming: 5 bases; J trimming: 10 bases; junction bases outside the gene matches: 9. Per the germline V gene, CDR1 is MDHEN and CDR2 is SYDVKM. The CDR3 sequence is 14 residues long.

The chain recombines TRBV20-1 with TRBJ2-7; 8 bases fit TRBD1. The CDR3 sequence is 17 residues long. After removal of 0 bases from V and 2 bases from J, the junction contained 12 bases not matched to a gene. Germline V gene lookup returns CDR1 DFQATT and CDR2 SNEGSKA (reference sequence). CDR3 DNA: TGCAGTGCTAGAGATGGGATCGCAGGGGGCGGTACCTACGAGCAGTACTTC. Its translation is CSARDGIAGGGTYEQYF.

This clonotype was found many times. The rearrangement links TRBV2 to TRBJ2-3; 7 nucleotides agree with TRBD2. Germline lookup yields CDR1 SNHLY and CDR2 FYNNEI. The CDR3 length is 15 residues. V was pared by 10 bases and J by 5 bases, with 15 bases of the junction left unmatched. The CDR3 loop is CATSSSGIVGDTQYF. The CDR3 nucleotides read TGTGCCACCTCGTCCAGCGGGATTGTTGGAGATACGCAGTATTTT.

Remarks on this clonotype: Just one base apart from a much larger clone, this may be a read error. V usage is TRBV28 and J usage is TRBJ1-1; TRBD1 aligns across 12 bases. In germline, CDR1 is MDHEN, CDR2 SYDVKM. This CDR3 contains 16 residues. CDR3 coding DNA: TGTGCCAGCAGACTAGCGGGACAGGGGGCGAGGACTGGAGCTTTCTTT. Encoded protein: CASRLAGQGARTGAFF.

There are a few counts of this clonotype. This sequence joins TRBV27 and TRBJ2-7; D is undetermined. Germline-derived CDR1 and CDR2 are MNHEY and SMNVEV (reference sequence). CDR3 length: 14 amino acids. V shed 0 bases and J shed 3 bases, with 9 bases lying between them. The CDR3 is CASSLSGYRYEQYF. As DNA, the CDR3 is TGTGCCAGCAGTTTATCAGGGTACCGCTACGAGCAGTACTTC.

In its sample, this clonotype was seen a few times. The rearrangement joins TRBV20-1 to TRBJ2-7, with D possibly matching TRBD1 (6 bases). This CDR3 is built from 13 residues. CDR1 DFQATT and CDR2 SNEGSKA come from the germline V gene (reference sequence). Trimming left V 6 bases short and J 2 bases short, with 14 bases between. CDR3 protein: CSARDIATYEQYF. CDR3 DNA: TGCAGTGCAAGGGACATCGCCACCTACGAGCAGTACTTC.

The CDR3 nucleotides read TGTGCCAGCAGTATAGGCGACAGGGGAGGAGGAAACACCATATATTTT. Residues: CASSIGDRGGGNTIYF. The chain is built from TRBV12-3 or TRBV12-4 and TRBJ1-3, with 8 bases that match TRBD1. The CDR3 has 16 residues. Unmatched junction bases numbered 10, after V lost 5 bases and J lost 4 bases.

This clonotype appeared many times. This chain connects TRBV12-3 or TRBV12-4 to TRBJ1-1; TRBD1 might be the D (6 bases). V lost 4 bases and J lost 5, with 8 bases in between. This CDR3 contains 12 residues. The CDR3 spells CASSWRGTEAFF. DNA of the CDR3: TGTGCCAGCAGTTGGAGGGGGACTGAAGCTTTCTTT.

V is TRBV10-3 and J is TRBJ2-2, with D perhaps TRBD2 (5 bases). V lost 6 bases, J lost 0 bases, and 14 bases lay in between. Germline-derived CDR1 and CDR2 are ENHRY and SYGVKD. The CDR3 totals 16 residues. As DNA, the CDR3 is TGTGCCATCAGGACGGCCGGGGTTGCGAACACCGGGGAGCTGTTTTTT. Translating gives CAIRTAGVANTGELFF.

The chain is built from TRBV20-1 and TRBJ2-4, with 10 bases that match TRBD2. The germline gives CDR1 DFQATT, CDR2 SNEGSKA (reference sequence). The CDR3 runs 17 residues. V lost 4 bases, J lost 0 bases, and 9 bases stayed unmatched. The chain's CDR3 is CSAISGGGPVAKNIQYF. CDR3 DNA: TGCAGTGCTATAAGCGGGGGGGGTCCTGTAGCCAAAAACATTCAGTACTTC.

This chain connects TRBV11-2 to TRBJ2-2; the match to TRBD2 covers 7 bases. The germline V gene has CDR1 SGHAT and CDR2 FQNNGV. V shed 4 bases, J shed 9 bases, and the junction held 14 bases outside the gene matches. This CDR3 is built from 16 residues. The CDR3 DNA reads TGTGCCAGCAGCTCCCTCTCCTCTAGCGGTGGCCGGGAGCTGTTTTTT. It yields the protein CASSSLSSSGGRELFF.

This clonotype was seen more than once but under ten times. V is TRBV20-1 and J is TRBJ2-5, with a possible D match to TRBD2 (5 bases). Trimming stripped 5 bases from V and 1 base from J, with 14 bases between. The germline V gene encodes CDR1 DFQATT and CDR2 SNEGSKA (reference sequence). CDR3 length equals 14 residues. CDR3 coding DNA: TGCAGTGCTGACCGAGGAGGAAGCCAAGAGACCCAGTACTTC. Translating it yields CSADRGGSQETQYF.

The sample holds many counts of this clonotype. The chain joins TRBV3-1 to TRBJ2-3; weak D call: TRBD2 (6 bases). Trimming removed 1 base from V and 2 bases from J, with 19 bases in between. CDR1 and CDR2 (germline): LGHDT, YNNKEL (reference sequence). The CDR3 has 18 residues. The CDR3 is CASSQVAGGRPDTDTQYF. The CDR3 DNA follows: TGTGCCAGCAGCCAAGTCGCCGGAGGGAGACCTGACACAGATACGCAGTATTTT.

This clonotype was seen repeatedly, ten times or more. As DNA, the CDR3 is TGTGCCAGCAGTCAGACCGGGCTGAACACTGAAGCTTTCTTT. It yields the protein CASSQTGLNTEAFF. The chain uses TRBV12-3 or TRBV12-4 and TRBJ1-1; D remains unclear. Trimming took off 5 bases at V and 0 bases at J, with 10 bases between the two ends. This CDR3 has 14 residues.

This rearrangement joins TRBV27 to TRBJ1-2; possible D gene TRBD1, 6 bases. Trimming removed 4 bases from V and 5 bases from J, with 11 bases in between. This CDR3 region has 13 residues. Germline CDR1 is MNHEY and CDR2 is SMNVEV (reference sequence). The chain's CDR3 is CASSWDGTYGYTF. Here the CDR3 DNA reads TGTGCCAGCAGTTGGGACGGGACATATGGCTACACCTTC.

The chain links TRBV6-1 to TRBJ2-2, with TRBD1 matching 9 bases. CDR3 length: 15 amino acids. Germline V gene data show CDR1 as MNHNS and CDR2 as SASEGT. Losses at the gene ends were 7 bases for V and 7 bases for J; bases not matched to a gene: 10. In DNA, the CDR3 is TGTGCCAGCACTCGTGGGACAGGGAGTATCGGGGAGCTGTTTTTT. Translating it yields CASTRGTGSIGELFF.

The chain recombines TRBV9 with TRBJ2-2; the match to TRBD2 covers 12 bases. Losses at the gene ends were 0 bases for V and 1 base for J; bases not matched to a gene: 7. CDR3 length equals 19 residues. From germline, CDR1 is SGDLS and CDR2 YYNGEE. CDR3 sequence: CASSVGGTSGRRNTGELFF. CDR3 nucleotide sequence: TGTGCCAGCAGCGTAGGAGGAACTAGCGGGAGGCGGAACACCGGGGAGCTGTTTTTT.

This clonotype appeared a few times. This chain links TRBV7-2 with TRBJ1-6, with a weak D call TRBD1 (6 bases). This CDR3 has 15 amino acids. CDR1 is SGHTA and CDR2 is FQGNSA in the germline V gene. With 4 bases removed from V and 7 bases from J, the gap between germline ends came to 14 bases. DNA for the CDR3: TGTGCCAGCAGCTCCGGACAGAGTGGAAATTCACCCCTCCACTTT. Amino acids: CASSSGQSGNSPLHF. Full variable domain (rest looked up from reference TRBV7-2 and TRBJ1-6): GAGVSQSPSNKVTEKGKDVELRCDPISGHTALYWYRQSLGQGLEFLIYFQGNSAPDKSGLPSDRFSAERTGGSVSTLTIQRTQQEDSAVYLCASSSGQSGNSPLHFGNGTRLTVT.

This clonotype was counted once. V usage is TRBV29-1 and J usage is TRBJ2-3; D is ambiguous. Trimming shortened V by 2 bases and J by 1 base, and 7 bases separated the two germline ends. Looked up from germline, CDR1 is SQVTM and CDR2 is ANQGSEA. The CDR3 spans 13 residues. CDR3 sequence: CSVEMDGTDTQYF. The CDR3 DNA is TGCAGCGTTGAAATGGATGGCACAGATACGCAGTATTTT.

The chain employs TRBV27 and TRBJ2-7; 10 bases align to TRBD1. In germline, CDR1 is MNHEY, CDR2 SMNVEV (reference sequence). The CDR3 loop spans 14 amino acids. Germline trimming cut 5 bases from V and 7 bases from J; bases unmatched to any gene: 8. CDR3 DNA: TGTGCCAGCAGTGGGGGACAGGGGACGGAAGAGCAGTACTTC. This translates into CASSGGQGTEEQYF.

The V call is TRBV30, the J call TRBJ1-5; D unresolved. CDR1 is GTSNPN and CDR2 is SVGIG in the germline V gene (reference sequence). This CDR3 is 14 amino acids long. V was clipped by 2 bases and J by 2 bases, with 10 bases between them. DNA of the CDR3: TGTGCCTGGAGTCCCACATCGGGCAATCAGCCCCAGCATTTT. Its protein is CAWSPTSGNQPQHF.